This TCR beta chain appears in the sequencing data of a study of blood T cell repertoires in COVID-19. The CDR3 loop spans 14 amino acids. Trimming removed 4 bases at V and 7 bases at J, with 18 bases between. Germline lookup yields CDR1 SGHDT and CDR2 YYEEEE. Profiled with immunoSEQ multiplex PCR; TCRdb holds only in-frame clones, not every one. The sample holds about 62,000 clones, 80% to 95% seen once. Sequenced input: peripheral blood. This sequence originates from a human donor in a cohort sampled during active COVID-19. The gene calls are TRBV5-6 and TRBJ2-7; a weak D match, TRBD1 (5 bases). The CDR3 reads CASSPYRQSREQYF. Written as DNA, the CDR3 is TGTGCCAGCAGCCCTTATAGACAGTCGCGGGAGCAGTACTTC.